This is a list of T cell receptor beta chains from one sample in a study of cytomegalovirus exposure and HLA in healthy donors. Profiled with immunoSEQ multiplex PCR; TCRdb holds only in-frame clones, not every one. Of 80,000 to 100,000 clones listed, roughly 84% are singletons. Sequencing was done on a sample of PBMCs. Source of these receptors: a young man in good health and CMV-seropositive. Both conserved end residues are part of each CDR3. A D gene is named only where the DNA matches it firmly. Clone size appears in some rows only: once, few, many, or a class for an expanded clone.

V gene	D gene	J gene	CDR3 length	clone size	CDR3 DNA	CDR3 protein
TRBV11-3	NA	TRBJ2-1	19	NA	TGTGCCAGCAGCCCATCCCTAGGGGGTTCCCGACTATACTACAATGAGCAGTTCTTC	CASSPSLGGSRLYYNEQFF
TRBV4-3	NA	TRBJ1-5	15	once	TGCGCCAGCAGCCAAGAATTCACAGGATTTCAGCCCCAGCATTTT	CASSQEFTGFQPQHF
TRBV10-1	TRBD1	TRBJ2-3	13	NA	TGCGCCAGCAGTGGGACAGGTACAGATACGCAGTATTTT	CASSGTGTDTQYF
TRBV7-3	TRBD2	TRBJ2-1	16	NA	TGTGCCAGCAGCCCCCCGGGTAGCGGGGGGAACAATGAGCAGTTCTTC	CASSPPGSGGNNEQFF
TRBV28	TRBD1	TRBJ2-1	16	NA	TGTGCCAGCAGGCCACGGGACAGGGGGGCGGTCAATGAGCAGTTCTTC	CASRPRDRGAVNEQFF
TRBV4-2	TRBD2	TRBJ2-7	19	NA	TGTGCCAGCAGCCCAGGCCTGACCGATTTAGCGGGAGTCTCCTACGAGCAGTACTTC	CASSPGLTDLAGVSYEQYF
TRBV28	TRBD2	TRBJ2-7	13	NA	TGTGCCAGTAGGACTAGCGGCTCCTACGAGCAGTACTTC	CASRTSGSYEQYF
TRBV5-1	NA	TRBJ1-1	13	NA	TGCGCCAGCAGCTTGGACCAAGCCGGTGAAGCTTTCTTT	CASSLDQAGEAFF
TRBV7-6	TRBD1	TRBJ1-1	15	NA	TGTGCCAGCAGCTCCTCACAGGGGTTGAACACTGAAGCTTTCTTT	CASSSSQGLNTEAFF
TRBV9	NA	TRBJ2-3	15	NA	TGTGCCAGCAGCCCTAAGGACAGAAGCACAGATACGCAGTATTTT	CASSPKDRSTDTQYF
TRBV7-9	TRBD2	TRBJ2-7	15	NA	TGTGCCAGCAGCTTAGATGGGGGAGGGACCTACGAGCAGTACTTC	CASSLDGGGTYEQYF
TRBV5-1	TRBD2	TRBJ2-3	19	NA	TGCGCCAGCAGCTTAATAGCTAGCGGGAGCGGGAGGGGCACAGATACGCAGTATTTT	CASSLIASGSGRGTDTQYF
TRBV28	NA	TRBJ2-1	12	NA	TGTGCCAGCAGCCCCCGGCGGGACGGCTCGTTCTTC	CASSPRRDGSFF
TRBV7-2	TRBD2	TRBJ2-1	16	NA	TGTGCCAGCAGCTCCCTGACTAGCGGGGGGGCAGGTGAGCAGTTCTTC	CASSSLTSGGAGEQFF
TRBV2	NA	TRBJ2-7	14	NA	TGTGCCAGCAGTGAACAGGGTGGATACTACGAGCAGTACTTC	CASSEQGGYYEQYF
TRBV19	TRBD1	TRBJ1-1	15	NA	TGTGCCAGTAGTATCGGGACAGGGGCGAACACTGAAGCTTTCTTT	CASSIGTGANTEAFF
TRBV27	TRBD2	TRBJ2-7	15	once	TGTGCCAGCAGTCCCCAAGCAGGGACTAGCTACGAGCAGTACTTC	CASSPQAGTSYEQYF
TRBV7-9	TRBD1	TRBJ2-7	17	NA	TGTGCCAGCAGCACCAGTTATACGAACAGGGGATCCTACGAGCAGTACTTC	CASSTSYTNRGSYEQYF
TRBV4-1	TRBD2	TRBJ2-7	16	NA	TGCGCCAGCAGCCAAGGTCTTCGGGGTTCGGGGGGACAGCAGTACTTC	CASSQGLRGSGGQQYF
TRBV6-5	NA	TRBJ2-3	15	NA	TGTGCCAGCAAGACTAACGGAAACGCCCCCGATACGCAGTATTTT	CASKTNGNAPDTQYF